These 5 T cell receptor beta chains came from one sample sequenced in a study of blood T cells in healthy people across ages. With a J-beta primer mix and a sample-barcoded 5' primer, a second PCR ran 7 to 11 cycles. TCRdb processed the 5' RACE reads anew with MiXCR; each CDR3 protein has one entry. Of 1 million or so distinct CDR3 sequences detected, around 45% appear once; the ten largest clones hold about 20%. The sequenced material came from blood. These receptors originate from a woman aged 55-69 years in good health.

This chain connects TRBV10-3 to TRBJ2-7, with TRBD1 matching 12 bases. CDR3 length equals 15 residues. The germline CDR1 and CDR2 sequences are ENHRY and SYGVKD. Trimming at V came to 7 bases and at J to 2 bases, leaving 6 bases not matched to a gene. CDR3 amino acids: CAITPGQGATYEQYF. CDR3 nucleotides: TGTGCCATCACCCCGGGACAGGGGGCCACCTACGAGCAGTACTTC.

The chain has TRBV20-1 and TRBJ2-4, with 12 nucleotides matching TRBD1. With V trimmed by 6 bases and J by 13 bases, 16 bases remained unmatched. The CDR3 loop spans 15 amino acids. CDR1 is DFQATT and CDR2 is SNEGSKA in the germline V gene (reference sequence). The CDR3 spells CSANRRGTGGQKQYF. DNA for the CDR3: TGCAGTGCCAACCGCCGGGGGACAGGGGGCCAAAAGCAGTACTTC.

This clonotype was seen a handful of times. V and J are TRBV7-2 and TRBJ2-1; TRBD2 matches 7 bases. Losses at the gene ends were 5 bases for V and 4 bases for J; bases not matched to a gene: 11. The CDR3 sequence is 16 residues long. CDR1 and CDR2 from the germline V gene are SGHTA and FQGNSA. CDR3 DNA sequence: TGTGCCAGCAGCGGGGGGGTTTGGGCCGGTTACAATGAGCAGTTCTTC. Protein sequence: CASSGGVWAGYNEQFF.

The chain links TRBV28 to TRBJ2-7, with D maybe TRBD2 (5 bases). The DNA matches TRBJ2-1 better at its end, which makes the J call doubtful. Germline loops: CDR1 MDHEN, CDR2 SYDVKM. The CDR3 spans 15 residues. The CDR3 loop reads CASSLPPAGGNEQFF. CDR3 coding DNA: TGTGCCAGCAGTTTACCTCCGGCAGGAGGCAATGAGCAGTTCTTC.

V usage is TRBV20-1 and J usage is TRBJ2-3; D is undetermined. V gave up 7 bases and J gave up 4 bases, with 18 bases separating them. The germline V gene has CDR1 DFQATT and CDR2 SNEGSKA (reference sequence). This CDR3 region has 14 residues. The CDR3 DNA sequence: TGCAGTGAATTAGCCCAACGAGCCCCAGATACGCAGTATTTT. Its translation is CSELAQRAPDTQYF.